The 32 T cell receptor beta chains below come from one sample, sequenced in a study of T cell repertoires in cytomegalovirus infection. These TCRs' antigens remain unknown. TCRdb analysed the reads with MiXCR anew, one entry per CDR3 protein. The repertoire includes a few hundred thousand distinct CDR3 sequences, under 45% of them detected once, and 48% sits in the top ten. The sequencing used cultured PBMCs, collected from culture after CMV antigen stimulation. The origin of the receptors is a human donor in good health (CMV status not recorded). Some clones in this sample may be carry-over from other donors' samples.

The chain couples TRBV7-8 to TRBJ1-1, with D perhaps TRBD1 (6 bases). This CDR3 contains 13 residues. With 5 bases removed from V and 4 bases from J, the gap between germline ends came to 11 bases. Germline CDR1 is SGHVS and CDR2 is FQNEAQ. The CDR3 DNA is TGTGCCAGCAGCGTACAGGGTGGCACTGAAGCTTTCTTT. Translated, it gives CASSVQGGTEAFF.

This clonotype was observed a few times. V gene TRBV12-3 or TRBV12-4 combines with J gene TRBJ2-3, with unresolved D. Trimming took 5 bases from V and 5 from J, leaving 11 bases between them. The CDR3 has 13 amino acids. The chain's CDR3 is CASSRTEEDTQYF. The CDR3 DNA follows: TGTGCCAGCAGTAGGACGGAAGAAGATACGCAGTATTTT.

The rearrangement joins TRBV4-2 to TRBJ2-2, with 9 bases matching TRBD2. Germline assignment: CDR1 LGHNA and CDR2 YNFKEQ. V lost 4 bases, J lost 2 bases, and 8 bases stayed unmatched. CDR3 length equals 17 residues. CDR3 coding DNA: TGTGCCAGCAGCCGGGGGGCTAGCGGGATTAACACCGGGGAGCTGTTTTTT. The encoded protein is CASSRGASGINTGELFF.

This clonotype was counted only a few times. The chain has TRBV13 and TRBJ2-3; 7 positions agree with TRBD2. V shed 5 bases and J 1 base; nucleotides not matched to a gene: 12. Germline V gene lookup returns CDR1 PRHDT and CDR2 FYEKMQ (reference sequence). This CDR3 spans 17 amino acids. CDR3 amino acids: CASSRGPSGAGTDTQYF. CDR3 DNA sequence: TGTGCCAGCAGCCGGGGCCCGAGCGGGGCAGGCACAGATACGCAGTATTTT.

V usage is TRBV20-1 and J usage is TRBJ2-1; D perhaps matches TRBD2 (5 bases). This CDR3 is built from 13 residues. V was pared by 5 bases and J by 0 bases, with 8 bases between. Looked up from germline, CDR1 is DFQATT and CDR2 is SNEGSKA (reference sequence). CDR3 region: CSAGSGSYNEQFF. In DNA form, the CDR3 reads TGCAGTGCTGGAAGCGGCTCCTACAATGAGCAGTTCTTC.

This clonotype appeared once. This sequence joins TRBV7-9 and TRBJ1-1; perhaps TRBD1 as D (6 bases). This CDR3 spans 14 amino acids. Germline CDR1 reads SEHNR; CDR2 reads FQNEAQ (reference sequence). Trimming cost V 5 bases and J 3 bases, with 13 bases left between them. CDR3 in amino acids: CASSRGEGDTEAFF. The CDR3 bases are TGTGCCAGCAGCCGAGGGGAGGGGGACACTGAAGCTTTCTTT.

The table lists this clonotype with a few counts. The chain has TRBV5-5 and TRBJ1-6; D is unresolved. V lost 1 base and J 7 bases, leaving 6 bases between the germline ends. The V gene's germline CDR1 is SGHKS and CDR2 YYEKEE (reference sequence). This CDR3 is 13 amino acids long. The CDR3, as DNA: TGTGCCAGCAGCTTGATGGCGAATTCACCCCTCCACTTT. It translates to CASSLMANSPLHF.

This clonotype was seen a handful of times. The chain joins TRBV7-2 to TRBJ2-3; TRBD2 agrees at 13 bases. Per germline, CDR1 SGHTA and CDR2 FQGNSA. This CDR3 is 15 amino acids long. Trimming at V came to 3 bases and at J to 6 bases, leaving 3 bases not matched to a gene. CDR3 loop: CASSLTSGGRDTQYF. As DNA, the CDR3 is TGTGCCAGCAGCTTGACTAGCGGGGGGCGGGATACGCAGTATTTT.

This clonotype was observed a handful of times. This sequence joins TRBV7-2 and TRBJ2-7, with 7 bases that match TRBD1. The CDR3 sequence is 15 residues long. Per the germline V gene, CDR1 is SGHTA and CDR2 is FQGNSA. The V gene end was trimmed by 1 base and the J gene end by 11 bases; junction bases not matched to a gene: 14. CDR3 in amino acids: CASSLDSGQSYVEYF. CDR3 DNA sequence: TGTGCCAGCAGCTTAGATTCGGGACAGAGCTACGTTGAGTACTTC. Full variable domain (remainder filled in from reference TRBV7-2 and TRBJ2-7): GAGVSQSPSNKVTEKGKDVELRCDPISGHTALYWYRQSLGQGLEFLIYFQGNSAPDKSGLPSDRFSAERTGGSVSTLTIQRTQQEDSAVYLCASSLDSGQSYVEYFGPGTRLTVT.

This clonotype was seen just once. The chain has TRBV5-4 and TRBJ2-2; 10 nucleotides align to TRBD2. Looked up from germline, CDR1 is SGHNT and CDR2 is YYREEE (reference sequence). Losses at the gene ends were 7 bases for V and 0 bases for J; bases not matched to a gene: 9. The CDR3 has 17 amino acids. CDR3 region: CASGRTSGPANTGELFF. CDR3 nucleotide sequence: TGTGCCAGCGGACGGACTAGCGGTCCCGCGAACACCGGGGAGCTGTTTTTT.

The chain combines TRBV28 with TRBJ2-7; TRBD1 matches 7 bases. Germline-derived CDR1 and CDR2 are MDHEN and SYDVKM. The CDR3 sequence is 17 residues long. After removal of 6 bases from V and 4 bases from J, the junction contained 18 bases not matched to a gene. The chain's CDR3 is CASSLLYRDSAAYEQYF. The CDR3 DNA reads as TGTGCCAGCAGCCTCCTGTACCGGGACAGCGCAGCGTACGAGCAGTACTTC.

The table lists this clonotype with a few counts. The chain is built from TRBV27 and TRBJ2-3; D is perhaps TRBD1 (6 bases). CDR3 length: 15 residues. Per the germline V gene, CDR1 is MNHEY and CDR2 is SMNVEV (reference sequence). V gave up 5 bases and J gave up 6 bases, with 18 bases separating them. CDR3 sequence (DNA): TGTGCCAGCAGTCCCGGGACATTCTGGAGGGATACGCAGTATTTT. It is translated as CASSPGTFWRDTQYF.

The CDR3 region has the DNA TGTGCCAGCAGTTTCCACAATTTAGCGGGAGGGCCTAGTGAGCAGTTCTTC. It translates to CASSFHNLAGGPSEQFF. The chain couples TRBV27 to TRBJ2-1; 11 bases line up with TRBD2. The germline V gene has CDR1 MNHEY and CDR2 SMNVEV (reference sequence). The length of the CDR3 is 17 residues. J lost 9 bases, V lost 3 bases, and 13 bases had no gene match.

This clonotype was counted between two and nine times. This chain uses TRBV7-8 with TRBJ2-1, with D perhaps assigned TRBD1 or TRBD2 (6 bases each). V lost 2 bases and J lost 7, with 18 bases in between. Germline V gene lookup returns CDR1 SGHVS and CDR2 FQNEAQ. The CDR3 is 16 residues long. CDR3 sequence (DNA): TGTGCCAGCAGCTTAAGGAGAAGGGGGGCGAGGAATGAGCAGTTCTTC. Its protein product is CASSLRRRGARNEQFF.

The chain combines TRBV10-3 with TRBJ2-1; no firm D call. CDR1 is ENHRY and CDR2 is SYGVKD in the germline V gene. CDR3 length equals 11 residues. Written as DNA, the CDR3 is TGTGACCCCCACACCTACAATGAGCAGTTCTTC. This translates into CDPHTYNEQFF.

The table lists this clonotype with a count of one. The rearrangement uses TRBV4-2 and TRBJ2-7, with 7 bases identical to TRBD2. CDR3 length: 16 amino acids. V trimming: 2 bases; J trimming: 1 base; junction bases outside the gene matches: 8. CDR1 and CDR2 from the germline V gene are LGHNA and YNFKEQ. The DNA of the CDR3 is TGTGCCAGCAGCCAACCCGGGGGGACGGCATCCTACGAGCAGTACTTC. Its translation: CASSQPGGTASYEQYF.

V gene TRBV5-1 combines with J gene TRBJ2-1; 12 bases align to TRBD2. The germline V gene has CDR1 SGHRS and CDR2 YFSETQ. The CDR3 runs 16 residues. The J segment lost 4 bases and the V segment lost 0 bases, leaving 2 bases of the junction unmatched. CDR3 region: CASSLELAGGYNEQFF. The DNA of the CDR3 is TGCGCCAGCAGCTTGGAACTAGCGGGGGGATACAATGAGCAGTTCTTC.

The chain is built from TRBV27 and TRBJ2-7; 7 nucleotides match TRBD1. Losses at the gene ends were 3 bases for V and 6 bases for J; bases not matched to a gene: 8. Germline V gene data show CDR1 as MNHEY and CDR2 as SMNVEV (reference sequence). CDR3 length equals 14 residues. The CDR3: CASSFGDRAFEQYF. CDR3 in DNA: TGTGCCAGCAGTTTTGGGGACAGAGCTTTCGAGCAGTACTTC.

This clonotype turned up a few times. V gene TRBV25-1 combines with J gene TRBJ2-4; no reliable D call. V was shortened by 4 bases and J by 7 bases, with 8 bases between the two germline ends. CDR3 size: 12 residues. Germline V gives CDR1 MGHDK, CDR2 SYGVNS. CDR3 protein: CASSATANIQYF. In DNA form, the CDR3 reads TGTGCCAGCAGTGCTACAGCGAACATTCAGTACTTC.

The chain employs TRBV7-6 and TRBJ1-2, with TRBD1 as a possible D gene (6 bases). The CDR3 runs 15 residues. Trimming shortened V by 5 bases and J by 8 bases, and 21 bases separated the two germline ends. Per germline, CDR1 SGHVS and CDR2 FNYEAQ. As DNA, the CDR3 is TGTGCCAGCAGCCCAGAGGGAACAGGGCGCGGGGGCTACACCTTC. Protein product: CASSPEGTGRGGYTF.

This clonotype was detected only a few times. The CDR3 DNA sequence: TGTGCCAGCAAGAGGGGGACAGGGGTAGCCGGGGAGCTGTTTTTT. Protein product: CASKRGTGVAGELFF. This sequence joins TRBV28 and TRBJ2-2, with 10 bases aligning to TRBD1. The CDR3 is made up of 15 amino acids. Per the germline V gene, CDR1 is MDHEN and CDR2 is SYDVKM. Trimming removed 7 bases from V and 6 bases from J; junction bases left unmatched: 8.

The chain links TRBV7-2 to TRBJ1-1; D uncertain. Deletions cut 2 bases from V and 2 bases from J, with 9 bases between. The length of the CDR3 is 14 residues. From germline, CDR1 is SGHTA and CDR2 FQGNSA. This CDR3 is CASSLITYNTEAFF. The DNA of the CDR3 is TGTGCCAGCAGCTTAATTACCTATAACACTGAAGCTTTCTTT. Filled out from reference TRBV7-2 and TRBJ1-1, the complete variable domain reads GAGVSQSPSNKVTEKGKDVELRCDPISGHTALYWYRQSLGQGLEFLIYFQGNSAPDKSGLPSDRFSAERTGGSVSTLTIQRTQQEDSAVYLCASSLITYNTEAFFGQGTRLTVV.

This clonotype was picked up many times. V and J are TRBV7-2 and TRBJ2-5, with 7 bases matching TRBD1. Germline lookup yields CDR1 SGHTA and CDR2 FQGNSA. Losses at the gene ends were 1 base for V and 6 bases for J; bases not matched to a gene: 8. The CDR3 has 15 amino acids. The CDR3 loop reads CASSLEGGATQTQYF. CDR3 coding DNA: TGTGCCAGCAGCTTAGAAGGGGGCGCTACTCAGACCCAGTACTTC.

The V gene is TRBV28, the J gene TRBJ1-1; D might be TRBD1 (5 bases). The CDR3 loop spans 13 amino acids. The V gene's germline CDR1 is MDHEN and CDR2 SYDVKM. The V and J ends lost 6 bases and 7 bases respectively, with 15 bases between them. The DNA for the CDR3 is TGTGCCAGCAGCCCCACGGGAGGGGTTGAAGCTTTCTTT. Protein product: CASSPTGGVEAFF.

This clonotype was recorded at least ten times. The V gene is TRBV7-2, the J gene TRBJ2-2; a weak D match, TRBD2 (7 bases). Germline-derived CDR1 and CDR2 are SGHTA and FQGNSA. This CDR3 is built from 15 residues. Trimming stripped 0 bases from V and 4 bases from J, with 9 bases between. In DNA, the CDR3 is TGTGCCAGCAGCTTAGCGGGGGGGGCCACCGGGGAGCTGTTTTTT. Residues: CASSLAGGATGELFF. Full variable domain (outside the CDR3, taken from reference TRBV7-2 and TRBJ2-2): GAGVSQSPSNKVTEKGKDVELRCDPISGHTALYWYRQSLGQGLEFLIYFQGNSAPDKSGLPSDRFSAERTGGSVSTLTIQRTQQEDSAVYLCASSLAGGATGELFFGEGSRLTVL.

This clonotype was seen a handful of times. J is TRBJ2-5 and V is TRBV7-9; D is perhaps TRBD1 (7 bases). This CDR3 is 15 amino acids long. Germline CDR1 is SEHNR and CDR2 is FQNEAQ (reference sequence). V shed 5 bases and J shed 2 bases, with 15 bases lying between them. As DNA, the CDR3 is TGTGCCAGCAGCATCCAGGGGGGCGGACAAGAGACCCAGTACTTC. Translated: CASSIQGGGQETQYF. Supplemented by reference TRBV7-9 and TRBJ2-5, the full variable domain reads DTGVSQNPRHKITKRGQNVTFRCDPISEHNRLYWYRQTLGQGPEFLTYFQNEAQLEKSRLLSDRFSAERPKGSFSTLEIQRTEQGDSAMYLCASSIQGGGQETQYFGPGTRLLVL.

The chain employs TRBV10-3 and TRBJ1-2; D might be TRBD1 (5 bases). V shed 10 bases and J shed 8 bases, with 20 bases lying between them. The CDR3 loop spans 13 amino acids. Germline V gene lookup returns CDR1 ENHRY and CDR2 SYGVKD. Here the CDR3 reads CATEGTARGGYTF. The CDR3 nucleotides read TGTGCCACGGAAGGGACGGCAAGGGGAGGCTACACCTTC.

This clonotype has a handful of counts. The rearrangement uses TRBV7-2 and TRBJ2-2, with 10 bases aligning to TRBD1. Trimming removed 6 bases from V and 8 bases from J; junction bases left unmatched: 15. This CDR3 region has 17 residues. CDR1 and CDR2 from the germline V gene are SGHTA and FQGNSA. The CDR3 DNA sequence: TGTGCCAGCAGAGGGTACACCGGGACAGGGGATTTTGGGGAGCTGTTTTTT. This encodes CASRGYTGTGDFGELFF.

This clonotype was seen more than once but under ten times. V and J are TRBV11-2 and TRBJ2-4; TRBD2 is a possible D gene (5 bases). V was cut by 2 bases and J by 0 bases, with 20 bases left in between. This CDR3 is built from 19 residues. The germline V gene encodes CDR1 SGHAT and CDR2 FQNNGV. The CDR3 protein is CASSLKLAPFFLAKNIQYF. CDR3 in DNA: TGTGCCAGCAGCTTAAAGCTAGCACCGTTCTTCTTAGCCAAAAACATTCAGTACTTC.

The count of this clonotype is one. The chain couples TRBV12-5 to TRBJ2-1; TRBD1 is a possible D gene (5 bases). The V end was cut by 5 bases, the J end by 6 bases, with 11 bases between. Germline V lookup: CDR1 LGHNT, CDR2 FRNRAP. The CDR3 length is 13 residues. CDR3 sequence: CASGMGHPNEQFF. In nucleotides, the CDR3 is TGTGCTAGTGGTATGGGGCACCCCAATGAGCAGTTCTTC.

CDR3 in DNA: TGCGCCAGCAGCCAAGTCCCCGGGTTTTACGAGCAGTACTTC. Translated, it gives CASSQVPGFYEQYF. V usage is TRBV4-1 and J usage is TRBJ2-7; D is uncertain. Germline CDR1 and CDR2: MGHRA and YSYEKL. Deletions cut 1 base from V and 4 bases from J, with 11 bases between. The CDR3 is 14 amino acids.

V is TRBV7-6 and J is TRBJ1-4; possibly TRBD1 for D (6 bases). Trimming cost V 8 bases and J 7 bases, with 8 bases left between them. Germline-derived CDR1 and CDR2 are SGHVS and FNYEAQ. This CDR3 region has 11 residues. In nucleotides, the CDR3 is TGTGCCAGCGGGGGCGGTGAAAAACTGTTTTTT. Translating gives CASGGGEKLFF.